The 17 T cell receptor beta chains in this list originate from one sample, sequenced in a study of beta chain features in type 1 diabetes. Expressed TCRB transcripts were sequenced because the entire RNA isolate underwent reverse transcription. Generated by immunoSEQ multiplex PCR, the TCRdb table keeps only in-frame clones and is missing some. In the table there are 600,000 to 700,000 clones, around 12% of which are singletons. Findings of the study overall: All four CD4+ subsets of Type 1 diabetes patients contained TCRB CDR3s that were moderately but significantly shorter.

These receptors have no identified antigens. The sequenced sample was naive CD4+ T cells from blood. These receptors were obtained from a man aged 30-40 years with type 1 diabetes.

This clone came up a few times. The gene calls are TRBV7-2 and TRBJ1-5; 8 bases match TRBD1. The CDR3 runs to 18 residues. V lost 1 base to trimming and J lost 1 base; unmatched junction nucleotides: 9. CDR1 is SGHTA and CDR2 is FQGNSA in the germline V gene. The CDR3 sequence is CASSLVAGGSGSNQPQHF. The CDR3 DNA follows: TGTGCCAGCAGCTTAGTTGCAGGGGGCTCGGGAAGCAATCAGCCCCAGCATTTT.

V and J are TRBV29-1 and TRBJ2-7; D tentatively fits TRBD1 or TRBD2 (5 bases each). The CDR3 is 15 amino acids. Germline lookup yields CDR1 SQVTM and CDR2 ANQGSEA. The germline V and J ends were trimmed by 3 bases and 2 bases, with 17 bases remaining between them. For the CDR3, the DNA is TGCAGCGTTGACGCTACCGGGACCGGGACCTACGAGCAGTACTTC. This translates into CSVDATGTGTYEQYF.

In this sample, this clone turned up once. The gene calls are TRBV19 and TRBJ1-1; D is undetermined. The CDR3 is made up of 14 amino acids. From germline, CDR1 is LNHDA and CDR2 SQIVND (reference sequence). Trimming left V 3 bases short and J 0 bases short, with 8 bases between. CDR3 bases: TGTGCCAGTAGTATTGGGTTAATGAACACTGAAGCTTTCTTT. Its protein product is CASSIGLMNTEAFF. The complete variable domain, with remaining parts taken from reference TRBV19 and TRBJ1-1, reads DGGITQSPKYLFRKEGQNVTLSCEQNLNHDAMYWYRQDPGQGLRLIYYSQIVNDFQKGDIAEGYSVSREKKESFPLTVTSAQKNPTAFYLCASSIGLMNTEAFFGQGTRLTVV.

This clone was counted only a few times. The chain recombines TRBV5-1 with TRBJ2-5; 7 bases fit TRBD2. V gave up 0 bases and J gave up 3 bases; unmatched junction bases: 5. The CDR3 length is 15 residues. Germline CDR1 SGHRS, CDR2 YFSETQ. The CDR3 protein is CASSLALTSKETQYF. DNA for the CDR3: TGCGCCAGCAGCTTGGCGTTGACTAGCAAAGAGACCCAGTACTTC.

The rearrangement uses TRBV19 and TRBJ1-5; no reliable D call. Per germline, CDR1 LNHDA and CDR2 SQIVND (reference sequence). The CDR3 contains 14 residues. V was pared by 3 bases and J by 6 bases, with 12 bases between. Written as DNA, the CDR3 is TGTGCCAGTAGTATGAGAGTCACCGGTCAGCCCCAGCATTTT. Translating it yields CASSMRVTGQPQHF.

This sequence joins TRBV7-9 and TRBJ1-2; TRBD1 aligns across 7 bases. The ends lost 2 bases at V and 2 bases at J; junction bases unmatched: 8. This CDR3 region has 16 residues. Germline V gene lookup returns CDR1 SEHNR and CDR2 FQNEAQ (reference sequence). This CDR3 reads CASSLTGRGNNYGYTF. The CDR3 DNA reads TGTGCCAGCAGCTTAACCGGCAGGGGGAACAACTATGGCTACACCTTC.

This clone was counted between two and nine times. V and J are TRBV6-1 and TRBJ1-5; D call uncertain. Germline V CDR1 and CDR2: MNHNS, SASEGT. The CDR3 totals 12 residues. V lost 5 bases to trimming and J lost 1 base, with 3 bases between them. As DNA, the CDR3 is TGTGCCAGCAGTCTCAGCAATCAGCCCCAGCATTTT. This encodes CASSLSNQPQHF.

The chain couples TRBV9 to TRBJ2-1; D is unresolved. Trimming removed 0 bases from V and 5 bases from J, with 15 bases in between. The CDR3 is made up of 16 amino acids. Germline CDR1 is SGDLS and CDR2 is YYNGEE. CDR3 loop: CASSVVGTGKHNEQFF. CDR3 coding DNA: TGTGCCAGCAGCGTAGTGGGAACGGGCAAGCACAATGAGCAGTTCTTC.

A few counts support this clone. The chain has TRBV2 and TRBJ2-1; TRBD1 matches at 8 bases. CDR1 SNHLY and CDR2 FYNNEI come from the germline V gene. The V and J ends lost 2 bases and 8 bases, in that order; junction bases with no gene match: 8. This CDR3 has 15 amino acids. The CDR3 is CASSESKTGEDEQFF. For the CDR3, the DNA is TGTGCCAGCAGTGAATCAAAGACAGGGGAGGATGAGCAGTTCTTC. Full variable domain (outside the CDR3, taken from reference TRBV2 and TRBJ2-1): EPEVTQTPSHQVTQMGQEVILRCVPISNHLYFYWYRQILGQKVEFLVSFYNNEISEKSEIFDDQFSVERPDGSNFTLKIRSTKLEDSAMYFCASSESKTGEDEQFFGPGTRLTVL.

This rearrangement joins TRBV30 to TRBJ2-3; D is uncertain. V was cut by 0 bases and J by 8 bases, with 9 bases left in between. Germline loops: CDR1 GTSNPN, CDR2 SVGIG (reference sequence). The length of the CDR3 is 12 residues. The CDR3 region is CAWSVIVGTQYF. In nucleotides, the CDR3 is TGTGCCTGGAGTGTAATAGTGGGTACGCAGTATTTT. The variable domain in full, with the rest retrieved from reference TRBV30 and TRBJ2-3, is SQTIHQWPATLVQPVGSPLSLECTVEGTSNPNLYWYRQAAGRGLQLLFYSVGIGQISSEVPQNLSASRPQDRQFILSSKKLLLSDSGFYLCAWSVIVGTQYFGPGTRLTVL.

This clone was picked up a small number of times. This chain uses TRBV9 with TRBJ1-5; 7 bases align to TRBD1. The CDR3 covers 15 residues. Germline V CDR1 and CDR2: SGDLS, YYNGEE. V lost 3 bases, J lost 5 bases, and 8 bases stayed unmatched. The CDR3 region has the DNA TGTGCCAGCAGCGCCACAGGGGATCCCCATCAGCCCCAGCATTTT. The encoded protein is CASSATGDPHQPQHF.

The chain is built from TRBV9 and TRBJ2-1; 7 positions agree with TRBD1. This CDR3 region has 14 residues. The V segment lost 4 bases and the J segment 2 bases; nucleotides outside the gene matches: 3. The germline V gene has CDR1 SGDLS and CDR2 YYNGEE. CDR3 region: CASSLTGPYNEQFF. The CDR3 bases are TGTGCCAGCAGCCTGACAGGGCCCTACAATGAGCAGTTCTTC.

This clone was seen only a few times. The V call is TRBV7-2, the J call TRBJ2-7; 13 positions match TRBD2. Looked up from germline, CDR1 is SGHTA and CDR2 is FQGNSA. The trim removed 5 bases at V and 4 bases at J, leaving 8 bases unmatched. CDR3 length: 16 residues. CDR3: CASSGGLAGPRYEQYF. The CDR3 coding sequence is TGTGCCAGCAGCGGGGGACTAGCGGGGCCCAGGTACGAGCAGTACTTC.

Here the CDR3 reads CASIGPQGSGANVLTF. CDR3 coding DNA: TGTGCCAGCATTGGTCCTCAGGGCTCTGGGGCCAACGTCCTGACTTTC. The chain combines TRBV28 with TRBJ2-6; D might be TRBD1 (5 bases). The V end lost 7 bases, the J end lost 0 bases, and 13 bases lay between the germline ends. Germline lookup yields CDR1 MDHEN and CDR2 SYDVKM. The CDR3 is made up of 16 amino acids.

This clone showed up just a few times. The chain couples TRBV4-3 to TRBJ2-4; D remains ambiguous. Germline V gene sequence: CDR1 LGHNA, CDR2 YSLEER. V gave up 0 bases and J gave up 0 bases, with 6 bases separating them. The CDR3 runs 15 residues. The CDR3 bases are TGCGCCAGCAGCCAAGATGTTCTAGCCAAAAACATTCAGTACTTC. Protein sequence: CASSQDVLAKNIQYF.

The genes are TRBV14 and TRBJ2-1; no clear D. Per germline, CDR1 SGHDN and CDR2 FVKESK. V was shortened by 0 bases and J by 2 bases, with 5 bases between the two germline ends. The length of the CDR3 is 14 residues. CDR3 amino acids: CASSQDGTYNEQFF. The CDR3 nucleotides are TGTGCCAGCAGCCAAGATGGGACCTACAATGAGCAGTTCTTC.

This clone was detected only a few times. This rearrangement joins TRBV6-5 to TRBJ2-7, with D tentatively TRBD1 (6 bases). The V gene lost 2 bases and the J gene lost 3 bases, with 14 bases spanning the gap. CDR3 size: 15 residues. Germline CDR1 and CDR2: MNHEY and SVGAGI. The CDR3, as DNA: TGTGCCAGCAGTTACCTCTACGGACAGAACTACGAGCAGTACTTC. It encodes CASSYLYGQNYEQYF.